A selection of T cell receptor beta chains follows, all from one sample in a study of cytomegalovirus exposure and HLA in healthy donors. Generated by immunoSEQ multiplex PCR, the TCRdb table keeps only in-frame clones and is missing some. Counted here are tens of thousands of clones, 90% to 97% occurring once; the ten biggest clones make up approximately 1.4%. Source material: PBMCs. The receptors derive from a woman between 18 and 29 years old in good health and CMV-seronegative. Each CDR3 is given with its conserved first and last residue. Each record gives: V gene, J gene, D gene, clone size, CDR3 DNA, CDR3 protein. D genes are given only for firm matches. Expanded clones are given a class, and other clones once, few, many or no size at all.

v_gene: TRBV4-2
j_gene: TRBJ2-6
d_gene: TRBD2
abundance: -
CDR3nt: TGTGCCAGCAGCCAAGATCGGCGCGGGAGTGTTTCTGGGGCCAACGTCCTGACTTTC
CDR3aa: CASSQDRRGSVSGANVLTF

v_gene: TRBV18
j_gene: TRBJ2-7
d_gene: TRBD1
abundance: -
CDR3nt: TGTGCCAGCTCACGAACAGGGGGCCACCCATTATCCTACGAGCAGTACTTC
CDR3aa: CASSRTGGHPLSYEQYF

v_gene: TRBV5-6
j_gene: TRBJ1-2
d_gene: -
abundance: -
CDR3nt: TGTGCCAGCAGCCCCTCAGGAGTAGGGGTTAACTATGGCTACACCTTC
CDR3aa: CASSPSGVGVNYGYTF

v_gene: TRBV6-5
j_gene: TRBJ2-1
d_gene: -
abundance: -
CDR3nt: TGTGCCAGCACGGTAGGGGGAAACTACAATGAGCAGTTCTTC
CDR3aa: CASTVGGNYNEQFF

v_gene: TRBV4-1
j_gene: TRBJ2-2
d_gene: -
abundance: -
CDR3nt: TGCGCCAGCAGCCAAAGAGGGACAAACACCGGGGAGCTGTTTTTT
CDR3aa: CASSQRGTNTGELFF

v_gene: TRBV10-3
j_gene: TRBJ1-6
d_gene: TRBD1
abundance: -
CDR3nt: TGTGCCATCAGCGCGGGGACAGGAGATAATTCACCCCTCCACTTT
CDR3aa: CAISAGTGDNSPLHF

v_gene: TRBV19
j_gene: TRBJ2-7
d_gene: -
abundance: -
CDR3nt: TGTGCCAGTAGTATTCAGAATACCTACGAGCAGTACTTC
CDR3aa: CASSIQNTYEQYF

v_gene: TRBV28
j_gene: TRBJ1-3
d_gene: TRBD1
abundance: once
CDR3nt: TGTGCCAGCAGTTTGCCCCAGGGGGCGCATGGAAACACCATATATTTT
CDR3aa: CASSLPQGAHGNTIYF

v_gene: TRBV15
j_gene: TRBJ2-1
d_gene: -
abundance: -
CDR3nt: TGTGCCACCAGCAGAGAGGGGAGCCTGGCGCAGGAGCAGTTCTTC
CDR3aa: CATSREGSLAQEQFF

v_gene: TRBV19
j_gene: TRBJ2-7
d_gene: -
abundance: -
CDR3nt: TGTGCCAGTAGTATAGGACTCCCGCCTAGCTCCTACGAGCAGTACTTC
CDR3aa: CASSIGLPPSSYEQYF

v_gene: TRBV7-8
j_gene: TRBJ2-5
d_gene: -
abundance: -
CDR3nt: TGTGCCAGCAGCCTCCCTACGGCGGTGATCGAAGAGACCCAGTACTTC
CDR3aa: CASSLPTAVIEETQYF

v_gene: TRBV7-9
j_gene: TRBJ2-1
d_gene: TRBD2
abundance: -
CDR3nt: TGTGCCAGCAGCTTAGAGCCAGCGGGGGGCCGGGAGCAGTTCTTC
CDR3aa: CASSLEPAGGREQFF

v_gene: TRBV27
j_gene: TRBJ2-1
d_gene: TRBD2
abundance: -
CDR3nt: TGTGCCAGCAGTTTTATTGGGGGACTAGCTGGAAATGAGCAGTTCTTC
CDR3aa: CASSFIGGLAGNEQFF

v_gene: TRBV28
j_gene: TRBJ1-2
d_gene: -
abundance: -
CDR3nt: TGTGCCAGCAGTTTGACAGAGAACTATGGCTACACCTTC
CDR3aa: CASSLTENYGYTF

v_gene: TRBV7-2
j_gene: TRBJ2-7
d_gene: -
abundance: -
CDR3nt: TGTGCCAGCAGCTTATACGACAGATCCGAGCAGTACTTC
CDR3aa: CASSLYDRSEQYF

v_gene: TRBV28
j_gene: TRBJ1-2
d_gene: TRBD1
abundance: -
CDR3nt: TGTGCCAGCAGTCCAGGGACAGGAGTCTATGGCTACACCTTC
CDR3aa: CASSPGTGVYGYTF

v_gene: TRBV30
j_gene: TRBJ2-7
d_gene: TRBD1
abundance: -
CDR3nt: TGTGCCTGGAAGGGAGGAACAGGGGGCGCCTACGAGCAGTACTTC
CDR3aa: CAWKGGTGGAYEQYF

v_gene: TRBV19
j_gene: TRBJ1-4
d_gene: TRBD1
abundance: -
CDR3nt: TGTGCCAGTAGTTCTCCCAGGACAGGGGAAAAACTGTTTTTT
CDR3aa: CASSSPRTGEKLFF

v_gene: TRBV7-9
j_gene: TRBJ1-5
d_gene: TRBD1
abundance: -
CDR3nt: TGTGCCAGCAGCTTAGGACTAGGGGGCAGCAATCAGCCCCAGCATTTT
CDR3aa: CASSLGLGGSNQPQHF

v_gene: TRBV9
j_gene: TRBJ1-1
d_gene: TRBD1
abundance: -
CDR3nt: TGTGCCAGCAGCCCGACAGGGGACACTGAAGCTTTCTTT
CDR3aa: CASSPTGDTEAFF

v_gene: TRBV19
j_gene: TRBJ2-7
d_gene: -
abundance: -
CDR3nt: TGTGCCAGTAATCCGGGGTTTCGGTCCTACGAGCAGTACTTC
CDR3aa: CASNPGFRSYEQYF

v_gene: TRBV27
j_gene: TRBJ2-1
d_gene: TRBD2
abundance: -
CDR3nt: TGTGCCACATCTAGCGGGAGGGCCCAGGCGCAGTTCTTC
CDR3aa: CATSSGRAQAQFF

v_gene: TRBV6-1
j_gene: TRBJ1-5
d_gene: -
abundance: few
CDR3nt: TGTGCCAGCAGTGAAGCCGGTCCCAACAATCAGCCCCAGCATTTT
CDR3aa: CASSEAGPNNQPQHF

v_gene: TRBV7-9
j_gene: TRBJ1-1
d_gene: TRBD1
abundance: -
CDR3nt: TGTGCCAGCACCCAGCAGGGGGGAAAGAACACTGAAGCTTTCTTT
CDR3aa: CASTQQGGKNTEAFF

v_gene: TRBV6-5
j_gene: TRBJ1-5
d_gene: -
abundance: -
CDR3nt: TGTGCCAGCAGTCTATGGAGCAATCAGCCCCAGCATTTT
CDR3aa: CASSLWSNQPQHF

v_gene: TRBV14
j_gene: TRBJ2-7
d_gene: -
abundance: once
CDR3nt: TGTGCCAGCAGCCAAGAACTCGGGGGAAGGGAGCAGTACTTC
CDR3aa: CASSQELGGREQYF

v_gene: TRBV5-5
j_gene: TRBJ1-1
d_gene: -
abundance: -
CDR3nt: TGTGCCAGCAGCTCTTCCACGCCTCCAACGGGGACTGAAGCTTTCTTT
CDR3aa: CASSSSTPPTGTEAFF

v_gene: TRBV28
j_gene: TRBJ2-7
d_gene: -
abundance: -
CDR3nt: TGTGCCAGCACCGGGACCTACGAGCAGTACTTC
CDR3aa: CASTGTYEQYF

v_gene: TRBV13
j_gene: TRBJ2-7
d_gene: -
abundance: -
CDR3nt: TGTGCCAGCAGCTTACGACGGGAGAAAACCTACGAGCAGTACTTC
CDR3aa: CASSLRREKTYEQYF

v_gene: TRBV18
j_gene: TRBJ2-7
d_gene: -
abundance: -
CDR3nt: TGTGCCAGCCAGACAGAAACCTACGAGCAGTACTTC
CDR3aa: CASQTETYEQYF

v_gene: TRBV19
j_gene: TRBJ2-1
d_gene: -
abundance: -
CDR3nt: TGTGCCAGTAGTGGGACACCGGAAGAATGGGTGCAGTTCTTC
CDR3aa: CASSGTPEEWVQFF

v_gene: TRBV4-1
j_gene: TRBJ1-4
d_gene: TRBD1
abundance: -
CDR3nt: TGCGCCAGCAGCCAAGTGGGGACAGGGTATCTCAAGGGGGAAAAACTGTTTTTT
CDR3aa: CASSQVGTGYLKGEKLFF

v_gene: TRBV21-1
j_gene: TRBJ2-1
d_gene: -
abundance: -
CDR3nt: TGTGCCAGCAGCAAAGTATTATCCTACAATGAGCAGTTCTTC
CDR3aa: CASSKVLSYNEQFF

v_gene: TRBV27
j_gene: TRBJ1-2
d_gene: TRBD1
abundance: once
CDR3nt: TGTGCCAGCAGTCGGGACAGCCTGGGTTTGTATGGCTACACCTTC
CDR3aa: CASSRDSLGLYGYTF

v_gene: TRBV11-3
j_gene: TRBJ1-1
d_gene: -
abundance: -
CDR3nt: TGTGCCAGCAGCTTGGAGGAGAGCACTGAAGCTTTCTTT
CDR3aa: CASSLEESTEAFF

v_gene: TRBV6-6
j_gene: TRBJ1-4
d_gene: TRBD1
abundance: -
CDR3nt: TGTGCCAGCAGTCATCGGGACAGTAATGAAAAACTGTTTTTT
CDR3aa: CASSHRDSNEKLFF

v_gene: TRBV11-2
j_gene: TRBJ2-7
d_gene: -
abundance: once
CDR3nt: TGTGCCAGCAGCTTAATCAGGGAGCAGTACTTC
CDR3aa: CASSLIREQYF

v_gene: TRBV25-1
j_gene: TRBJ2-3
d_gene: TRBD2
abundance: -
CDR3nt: TGTGCCAGCAGTGACCCGGCGACTAGCGGGAGCACAGATACGCAGTATTTT
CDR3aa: CASSDPATSGSTDTQYF

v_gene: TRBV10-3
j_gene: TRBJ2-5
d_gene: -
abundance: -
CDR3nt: TGTGCCATCAGCAATCTAGAAGAGACCCAGTACTTC
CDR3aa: CAISNLEETQYF

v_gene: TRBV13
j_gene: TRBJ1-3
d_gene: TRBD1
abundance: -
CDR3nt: TGTGCCAGCAGCCTCCCCGACAGGGTGGATATCTCTGGAAACACCATATATTTT
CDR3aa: CASSLPDRVDISGNTIYF

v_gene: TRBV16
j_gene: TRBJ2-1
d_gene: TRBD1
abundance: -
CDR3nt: TGTGCCAGCAGCCAAAGCTCTCCAGGGGGGGTGGGACAGGGGATCGACAATGAGCAGTTCTTC
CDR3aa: CASSQSSPGGVGQGIDNEQFF

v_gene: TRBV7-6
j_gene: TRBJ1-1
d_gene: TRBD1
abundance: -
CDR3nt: TGTGCCAGCAGCCAATTGACAGGGAACGCTGAAGCTTTCTTT
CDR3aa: CASSQLTGNAEAFF

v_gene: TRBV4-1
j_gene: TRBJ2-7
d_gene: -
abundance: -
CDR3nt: TGCGCCAGCAGCCAACTCCAAGCGGCCAGCTCCTACGAGCAGTACTTC
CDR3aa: CASSQLQAASSYEQYF

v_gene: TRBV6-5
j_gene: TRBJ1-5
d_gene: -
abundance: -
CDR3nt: TGTGCCAGCAGTCACGGAGGGGACCGCAATCAGCCCCAGCATTTT
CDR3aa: CASSHGGDRNQPQHF

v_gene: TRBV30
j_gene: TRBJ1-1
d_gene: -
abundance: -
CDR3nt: TGTGCCTGGAGTGTACCTTCCGGGGATTTGAACACTGAAGCTTTCTTT
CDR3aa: CAWSVPSGDLNTEAFF

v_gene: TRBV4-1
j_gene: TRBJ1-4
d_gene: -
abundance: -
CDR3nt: TGCGCCAGCCACCAGCAGGGGACTAATGAAAAACTGTTTTTT
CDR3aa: CASHQQGTNEKLFF

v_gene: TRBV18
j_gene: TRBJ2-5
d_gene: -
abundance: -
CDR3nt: TGTGCCAGCTCACCACCCGAGGCCCGAGAGACCCAGTACTTC
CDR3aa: CASSPPEARETQYF

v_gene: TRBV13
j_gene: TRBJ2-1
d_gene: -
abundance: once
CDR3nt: TGTGCCAGCAGCTTGTCGGACAATGAGCAGTTCTTC
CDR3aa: CASSLSDNEQFF

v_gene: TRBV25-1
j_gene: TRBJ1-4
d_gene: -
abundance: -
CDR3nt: TGTGCCAGCAGTGATGCAGGGGCAACTAATGAAAAACTGTTTTTT
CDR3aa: CASSDAGATNEKLFF

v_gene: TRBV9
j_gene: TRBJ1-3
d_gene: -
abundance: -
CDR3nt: TGTGCCAGCAGCTCTTCAGGGCCAGGAATTGGAAACACCATATATTTT
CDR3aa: CASSSSGPGIGNTIYF

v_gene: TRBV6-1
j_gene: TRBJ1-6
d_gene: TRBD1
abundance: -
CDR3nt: TGTGCCAGCAGTGAAGGGACAGGCTTTTATTCACCCCTCCACTTT
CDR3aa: CASSEGTGFYSPLHF

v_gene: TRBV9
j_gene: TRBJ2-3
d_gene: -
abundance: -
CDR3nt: TGTGCCAGCAGCGGTAGGCGCGGGATCACAGATACGCAGTATTTT
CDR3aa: CASSGRRGITDTQYF

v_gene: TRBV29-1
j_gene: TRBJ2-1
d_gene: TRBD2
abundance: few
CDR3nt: TGCAGCGCGACTAGCTATGAGCAGTTCTTC
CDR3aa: CSATSYEQFF

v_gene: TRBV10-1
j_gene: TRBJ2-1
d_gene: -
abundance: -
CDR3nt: TGCGCCAGCAGTGAGTCGAGACAGACGTTATACAATGAGCAGTTCTTC
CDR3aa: CASSESRQTLYNEQFF

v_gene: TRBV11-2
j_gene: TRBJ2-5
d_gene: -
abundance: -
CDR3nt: TGTGCCAGCAGCGGATTTGAGGTTCTCACGGAGACCCAGTACTTC
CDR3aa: CASSGFEVLTETQYF

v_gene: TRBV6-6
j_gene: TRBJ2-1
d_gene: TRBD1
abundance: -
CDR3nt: TGTGCCAGCAGAGCCGGGACAGGGGGTGACAATGAGCAGTTCTTC
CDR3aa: CASRAGTGGDNEQFF

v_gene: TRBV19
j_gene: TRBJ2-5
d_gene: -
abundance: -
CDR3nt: TGTGCCAGTACCGACATCCTCCTGGGGACCCAGTACTTC
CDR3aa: CASTDILLGTQYF